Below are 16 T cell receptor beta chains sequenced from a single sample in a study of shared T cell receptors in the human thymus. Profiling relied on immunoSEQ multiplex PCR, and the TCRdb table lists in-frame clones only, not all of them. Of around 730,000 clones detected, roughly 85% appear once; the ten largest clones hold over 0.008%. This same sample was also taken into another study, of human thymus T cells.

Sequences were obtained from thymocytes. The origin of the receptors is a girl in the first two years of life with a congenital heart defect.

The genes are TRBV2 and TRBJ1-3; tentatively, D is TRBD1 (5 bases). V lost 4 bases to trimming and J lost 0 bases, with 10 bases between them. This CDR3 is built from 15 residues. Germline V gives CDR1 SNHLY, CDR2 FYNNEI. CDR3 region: CASSGGRTSGNTIYF. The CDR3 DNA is TGTGCCAGCAGTGGGGGCCGGACCTCTGGAAACACCATATATTTT.

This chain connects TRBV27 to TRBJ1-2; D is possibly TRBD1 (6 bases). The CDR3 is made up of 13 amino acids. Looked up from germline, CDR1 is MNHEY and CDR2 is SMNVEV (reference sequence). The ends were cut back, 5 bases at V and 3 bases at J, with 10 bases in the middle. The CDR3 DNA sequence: TGTGCCAGCAGTCCCGACAGGTACTATGGCTACACCTTC. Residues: CASSPDRYYGYTF.

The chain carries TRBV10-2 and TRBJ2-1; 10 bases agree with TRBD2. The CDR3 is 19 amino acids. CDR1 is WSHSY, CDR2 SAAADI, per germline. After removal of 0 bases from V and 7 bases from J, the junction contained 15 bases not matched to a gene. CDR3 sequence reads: CASSESGSGGRHSLNEQFF. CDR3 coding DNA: TGCGCCAGCAGTGAGTCTGGTAGCGGGGGGCGCCATTCCCTGAATGAGCAGTTCTTC.

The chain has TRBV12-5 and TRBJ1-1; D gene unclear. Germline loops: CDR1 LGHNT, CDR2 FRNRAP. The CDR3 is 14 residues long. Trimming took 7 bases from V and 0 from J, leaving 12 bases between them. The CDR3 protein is CASVQRGVNTEAFF. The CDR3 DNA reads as TGTGCTAGTGTACAGCGGGGAGTGAACACTGAAGCTTTCTTT.

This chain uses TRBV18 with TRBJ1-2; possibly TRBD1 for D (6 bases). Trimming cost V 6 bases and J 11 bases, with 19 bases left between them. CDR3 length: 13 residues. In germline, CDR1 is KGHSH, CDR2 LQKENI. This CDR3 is CASSPRNTGHYTF. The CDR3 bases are TGTGCCAGCTCGCCCAGGAACACAGGGCATTACACCTTC. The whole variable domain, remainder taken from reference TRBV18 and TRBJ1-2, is NAGVMQNPRHLVRRRGQEARLRCSPMKGHSHVYWYRQLPEEGLKFMVYLQKENIIDESGMPKERFSAEFPKEGPSILRIQQVVRGDSAAYFCASSPRNTGHYTFGSGTRLTVV.

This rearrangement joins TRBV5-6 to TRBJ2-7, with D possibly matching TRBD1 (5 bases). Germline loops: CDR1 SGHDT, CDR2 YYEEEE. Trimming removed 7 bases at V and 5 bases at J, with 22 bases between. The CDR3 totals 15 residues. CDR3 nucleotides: TGTGCCAGCGGCTGGGGCAGGGTTAAAGGCGACGAGCAGTACTTC. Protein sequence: CASGWGRVKGDEQYF.

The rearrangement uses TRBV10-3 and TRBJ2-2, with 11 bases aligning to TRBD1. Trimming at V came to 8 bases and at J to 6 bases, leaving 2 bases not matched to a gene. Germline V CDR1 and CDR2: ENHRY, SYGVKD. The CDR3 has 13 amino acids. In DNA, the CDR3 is TGTGCCATCGGGACAGGGGGACCCGGGGAGCTGTTTTTT. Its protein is CAIGTGGPGELFF.

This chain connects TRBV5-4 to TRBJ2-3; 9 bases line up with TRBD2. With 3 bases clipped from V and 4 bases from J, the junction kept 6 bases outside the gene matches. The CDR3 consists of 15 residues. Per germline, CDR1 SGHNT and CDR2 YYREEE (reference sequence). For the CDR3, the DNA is TGTGCCAGCAGCTCGGGACTAGCTTTCTCAGATACGCAGTATTTT. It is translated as CASSSGLAFSDTQYF. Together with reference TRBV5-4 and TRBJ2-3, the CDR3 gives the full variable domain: ETGVTQSPTHLIKTRGQQVTLRCSSQSGHNTVSWYQQALGQGPQFIFQYYREEENGRGNFPPRFSGLQFPNYSSELNVNALELDDSALYLCASSSGLAFSDTQYFGPGTRLTVL.

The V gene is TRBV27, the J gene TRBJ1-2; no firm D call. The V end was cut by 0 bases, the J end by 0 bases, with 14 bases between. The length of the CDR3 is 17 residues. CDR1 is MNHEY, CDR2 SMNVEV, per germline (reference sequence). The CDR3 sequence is CASSLSPENGANYGYTF. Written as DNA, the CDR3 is TGTGCCAGCAGTTTATCGCCTGAAAACGGAGCTAACTATGGCTACACCTTC.

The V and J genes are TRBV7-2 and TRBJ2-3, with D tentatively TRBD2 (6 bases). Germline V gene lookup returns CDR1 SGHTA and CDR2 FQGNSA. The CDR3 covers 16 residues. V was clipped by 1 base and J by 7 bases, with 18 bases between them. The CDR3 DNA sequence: TGTGCCAGCAGCTTAGTGGCGCGGGATAAGACATATACGCAGTATTTT. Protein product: CASSLVARDKTYTQYF.

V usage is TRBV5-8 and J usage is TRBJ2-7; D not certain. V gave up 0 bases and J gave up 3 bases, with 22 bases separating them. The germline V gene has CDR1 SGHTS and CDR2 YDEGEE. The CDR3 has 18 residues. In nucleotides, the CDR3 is TGTGCCAGCAGCTTGGACTCCCGGGTCCACATATCGAACTACGAGCAGTACTTC. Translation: CASSLDSRVHISNYEQYF.

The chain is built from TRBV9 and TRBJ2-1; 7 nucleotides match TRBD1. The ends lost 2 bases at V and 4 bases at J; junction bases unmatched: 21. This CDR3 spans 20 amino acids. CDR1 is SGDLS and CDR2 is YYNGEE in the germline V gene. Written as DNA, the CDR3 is TGTGCCAGCAGCGTGGAACAGAAACCGGGACAGCAAAGACCTTACAATGAGCAGTTCTTC. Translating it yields CASSVEQKPGQQRPYNEQFF.

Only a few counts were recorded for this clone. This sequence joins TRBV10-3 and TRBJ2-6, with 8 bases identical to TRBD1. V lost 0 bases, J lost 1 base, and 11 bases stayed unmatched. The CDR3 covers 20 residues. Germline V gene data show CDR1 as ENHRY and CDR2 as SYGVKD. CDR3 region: CAISESGQVPHLSGANVLTF. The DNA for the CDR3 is TGTGCCATCAGTGAGTCGGGACAGGTTCCCCACCTTTCTGGGGCCAACGTCCTGACTTTC.

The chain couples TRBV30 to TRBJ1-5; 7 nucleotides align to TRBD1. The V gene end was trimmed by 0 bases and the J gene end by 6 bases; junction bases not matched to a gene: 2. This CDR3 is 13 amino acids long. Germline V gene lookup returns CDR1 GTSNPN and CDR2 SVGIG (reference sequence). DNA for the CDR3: TGTGCCTGGAGTGTGACAGGGATTCAGCCCCAGCATTTT. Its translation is CAWSVTGIQPQHF.

The CDR3 coding sequence is TGCGCCAGCAGCCCACAGACAGGGGGCATGAACACTGAAGCTTTCTTT. It is translated as CASSPQTGGMNTEAFF. The chain joins TRBV4-3 to TRBJ1-1; 10 nucleotides agree with TRBD1. The V and J ends lost 4 bases and 0 bases, in that order; junction bases with no gene match: 5. The CDR3 spans 16 residues. CDR1 LGHNA and CDR2 YSLEER come from the germline V gene.

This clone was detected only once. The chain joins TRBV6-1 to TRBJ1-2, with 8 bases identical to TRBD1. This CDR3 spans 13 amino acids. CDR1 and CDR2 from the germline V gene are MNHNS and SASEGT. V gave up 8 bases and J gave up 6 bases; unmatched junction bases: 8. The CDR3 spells CASSQRQGHGYTF. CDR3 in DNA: TGTGCCAGCTCCCAGCGACAGGGGCATGGCTACACCTTC.